The source of this TCR beta chain is a study of T cells in Graves' hyperthyroidism and ophthalmopathy. This CDR3 has 14 residues. Germline trimming cut 9 bases from V and 6 bases from J; bases unmatched to any gene: 12. In germline, CDR1 is SNHLY, CDR2 FYNNEI. Amplified regions were TCR beta CDR3 sequences from RNA transcripts. A first-round RT-PCR of the TCR CDR3 used the HTBI primer set. In TCRdb, the multiplex PCR reads were re-called with MiXCR into one record per CDR3 protein. The sample includes roughly 750,000 distinct CDR3 sequences, about 16% seen only once; the top ten take around 8%. Uncontrolled infection, other autoimmune disease, pregnancy and lactation each barred patients from inclusion. This clonotype was counted at least ten times. The antigen is not known. Study results and limitations: A median around 6 months before onset, the model predicted ophthalmopathy.

The source of this sequence is a man between 18 and 35 years old with Graves' hyperthyroidism. Sequenced sample: blood. The chain carries TRBV2 and TRBJ2-3; 7 bases are a match to TRBD1. The CDR3 protein is CASQWTQGDDTQYF. CDR3 DNA sequence: TGTGCCAGTCAGTGGACCCAGGGGGATGATACGCAGTATTTT.